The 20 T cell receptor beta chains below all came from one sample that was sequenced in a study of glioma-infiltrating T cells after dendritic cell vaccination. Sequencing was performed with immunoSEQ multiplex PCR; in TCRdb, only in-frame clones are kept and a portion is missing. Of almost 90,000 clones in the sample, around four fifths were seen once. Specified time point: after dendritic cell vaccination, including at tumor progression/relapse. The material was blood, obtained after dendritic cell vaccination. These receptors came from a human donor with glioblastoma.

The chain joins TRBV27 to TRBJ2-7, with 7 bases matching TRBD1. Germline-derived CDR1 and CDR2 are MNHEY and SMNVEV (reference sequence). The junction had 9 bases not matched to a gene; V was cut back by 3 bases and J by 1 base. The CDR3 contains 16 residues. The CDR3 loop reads CASSFSSGQISYEQYF. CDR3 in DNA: TGTGCCAGCAGTTTTTCGTCGGGACAGATATCCTACGAGCAGTACTTC.

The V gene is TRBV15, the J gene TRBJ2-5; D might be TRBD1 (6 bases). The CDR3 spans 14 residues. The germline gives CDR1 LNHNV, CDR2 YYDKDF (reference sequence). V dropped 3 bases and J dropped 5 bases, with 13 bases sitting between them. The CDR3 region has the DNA TGTGCCACCAGCAGCCGGACAAGGGGGGAGACCCAGTACTTC. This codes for CATSSRTRGETQYF.

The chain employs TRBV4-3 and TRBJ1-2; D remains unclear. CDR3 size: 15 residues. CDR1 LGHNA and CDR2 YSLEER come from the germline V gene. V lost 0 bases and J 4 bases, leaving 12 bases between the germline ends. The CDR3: CASSQDIGRVYGYTF. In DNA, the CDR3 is TGCGCCAGCAGCCAAGATATAGGGAGGGTCTATGGCTACACCTTC.

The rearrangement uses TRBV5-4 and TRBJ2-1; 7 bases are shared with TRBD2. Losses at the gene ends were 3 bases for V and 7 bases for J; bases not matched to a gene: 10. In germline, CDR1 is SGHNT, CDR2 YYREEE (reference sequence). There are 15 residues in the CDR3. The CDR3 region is CASSYGPGGYNEQFF. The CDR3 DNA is TGTGCCAGCAGCTACGGCCCGGGGGGTTATAATGAGCAGTTCTTC.

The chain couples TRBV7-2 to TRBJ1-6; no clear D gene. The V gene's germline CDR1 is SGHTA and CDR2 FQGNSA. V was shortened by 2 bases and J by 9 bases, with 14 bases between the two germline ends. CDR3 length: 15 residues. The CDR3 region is CASSLSRIPTSPLHF. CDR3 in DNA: TGTGCCAGCAGCTTATCGCGGATCCCTACTTCACCCCTCCACTTT.

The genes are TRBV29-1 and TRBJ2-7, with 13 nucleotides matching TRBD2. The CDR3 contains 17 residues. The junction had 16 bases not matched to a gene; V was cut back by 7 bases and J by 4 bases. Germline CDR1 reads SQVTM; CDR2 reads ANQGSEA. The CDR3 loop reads CSARTSGGPPEGYEQYF. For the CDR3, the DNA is TGCAGCGCCCGGACTAGCGGGGGCCCTCCTGAGGGTTACGAGCAGTACTTC.

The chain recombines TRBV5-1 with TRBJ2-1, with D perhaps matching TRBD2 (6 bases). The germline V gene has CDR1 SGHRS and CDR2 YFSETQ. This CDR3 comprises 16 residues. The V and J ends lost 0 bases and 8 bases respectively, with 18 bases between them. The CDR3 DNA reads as TGCGCCAGCAGCTTGGTTCGGTCTAGCGAGGTGGATGAGCAGTTCTTC. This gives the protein CASSLVRSSEVDEQFF.

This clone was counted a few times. The CDR3 DNA reads TGTGCCAGCAGCTTAGGACTAGCGGGGGATACGCAGTATTTT. It encodes CASSLGLAGDTQYF. This rearrangement joins TRBV11-2 to TRBJ2-3, with 11 bases aligning to TRBD2. Germline CDR1 and CDR2: SGHAT and FQNNGV. Unmatched junction bases numbered 0, after V lost 1 base and J lost 6 bases. The CDR3 has 14 amino acids.

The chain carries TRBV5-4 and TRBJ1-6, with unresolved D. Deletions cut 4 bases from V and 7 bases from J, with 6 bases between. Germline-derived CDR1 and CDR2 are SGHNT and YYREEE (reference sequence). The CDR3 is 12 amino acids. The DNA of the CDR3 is TGTGCCAGCAGCGTACAGAATTCACCCCTCCACTTT. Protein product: CASSVQNSPLHF.

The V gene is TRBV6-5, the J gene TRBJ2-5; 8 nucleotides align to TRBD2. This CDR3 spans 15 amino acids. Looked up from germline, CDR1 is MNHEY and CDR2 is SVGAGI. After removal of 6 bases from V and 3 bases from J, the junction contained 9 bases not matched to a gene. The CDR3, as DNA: TGTGCCAGCAGCCGGGGCGTAGCGGGGAAAGAGACCCAGTACTTC. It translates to CASSRGVAGKETQYF.

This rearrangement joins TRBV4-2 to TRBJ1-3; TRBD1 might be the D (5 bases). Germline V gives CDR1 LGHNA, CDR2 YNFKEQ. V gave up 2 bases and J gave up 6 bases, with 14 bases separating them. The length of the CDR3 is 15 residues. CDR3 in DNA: TGTGCCAGCAGCCAACCGGGGGGAACCCAAAACACCATATATTTT. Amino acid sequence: CASSQPGGTQNTIYF.

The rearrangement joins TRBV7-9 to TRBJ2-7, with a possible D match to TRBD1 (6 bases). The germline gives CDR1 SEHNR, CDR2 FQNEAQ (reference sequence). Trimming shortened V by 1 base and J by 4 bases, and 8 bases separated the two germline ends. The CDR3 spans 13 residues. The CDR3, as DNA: TGTGCCAGCAGCTTAGGGACAGTATACGAGCAGTACTTC. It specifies CASSLGTVYEQYF. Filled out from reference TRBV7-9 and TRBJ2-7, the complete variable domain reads DTGVSQNPRHKITKRGQNVTFRCDPISEHNRLYWYRQTLGQGPEFLTYFQNEAQLEKSRLLSDRFSAERPKGSFSTLEIQRTEQGDSAMYLCASSLGTVYEQYFGPGTRLTVT.

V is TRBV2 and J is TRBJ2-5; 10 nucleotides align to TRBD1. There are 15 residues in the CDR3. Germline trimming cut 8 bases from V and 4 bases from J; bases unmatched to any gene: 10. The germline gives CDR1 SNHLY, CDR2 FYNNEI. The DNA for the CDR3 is TGTGCCAGCGTCCGGGACAGGGGAGTTGCAGAGACCCAGTACTTC. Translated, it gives CASVRDRGVAETQYF.

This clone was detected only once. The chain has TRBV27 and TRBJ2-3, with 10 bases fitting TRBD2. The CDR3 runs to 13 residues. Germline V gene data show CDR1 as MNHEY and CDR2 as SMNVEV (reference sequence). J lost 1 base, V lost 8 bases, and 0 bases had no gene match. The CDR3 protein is CASGTSGTDTQYF. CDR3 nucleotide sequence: TGTGCCAGCGGGACTAGCGGCACAGATACGCAGTATTTT.

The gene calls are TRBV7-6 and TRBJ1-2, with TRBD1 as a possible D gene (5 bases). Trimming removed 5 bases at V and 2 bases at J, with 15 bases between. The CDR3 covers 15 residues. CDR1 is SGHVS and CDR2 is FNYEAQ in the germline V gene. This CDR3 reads CASSAATGSNYGYTF. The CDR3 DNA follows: TGTGCCAGCAGCGCCGCCACAGGCTCCAACTATGGCTACACCTTC.

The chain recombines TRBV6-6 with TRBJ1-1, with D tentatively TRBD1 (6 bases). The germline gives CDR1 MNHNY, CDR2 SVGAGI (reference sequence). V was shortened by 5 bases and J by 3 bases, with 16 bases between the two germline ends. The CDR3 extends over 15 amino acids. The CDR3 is CASSALQGFDTEAFF. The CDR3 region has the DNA TGTGCCAGCAGTGCCCTACAGGGCTTTGACACTGAAGCTTTCTTT.

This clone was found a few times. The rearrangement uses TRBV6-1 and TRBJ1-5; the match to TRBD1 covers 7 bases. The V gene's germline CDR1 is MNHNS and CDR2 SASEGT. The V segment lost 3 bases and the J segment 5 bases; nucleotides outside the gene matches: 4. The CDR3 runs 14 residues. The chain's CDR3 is CASSDGRGDQPQHF. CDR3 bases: TGTGCCAGCAGTGATGGCAGGGGGGATCAGCCCCAGCATTTT.

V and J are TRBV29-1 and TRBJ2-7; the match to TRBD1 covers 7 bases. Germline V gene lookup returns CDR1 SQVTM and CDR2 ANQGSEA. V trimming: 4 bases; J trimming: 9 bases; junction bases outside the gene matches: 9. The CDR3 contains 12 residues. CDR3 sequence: CSVGQGALAQYF. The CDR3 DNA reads TGCAGCGTTGGACAGGGAGCTCTTGCGCAGTACTTC.

CDR3 protein: CASSLVWGDSAFF. The CDR3 DNA is TGTGCCAGCAGCTTGGTCTGGGGGGACTCAGCTTTCTTT. The chain employs TRBV5-6 and TRBJ1-1; perhaps TRBD1 as D (5 bases). The CDR3 spans 13 residues. The V gene lost 0 bases and the J gene lost 10 bases, with 13 bases spanning the gap. Germline V gene sequence: CDR1 SGHDT, CDR2 YYEEEE.

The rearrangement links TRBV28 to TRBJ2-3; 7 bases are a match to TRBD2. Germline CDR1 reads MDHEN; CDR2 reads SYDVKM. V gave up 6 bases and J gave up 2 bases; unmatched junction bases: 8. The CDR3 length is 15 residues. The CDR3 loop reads CASSPPSGITDTQYF. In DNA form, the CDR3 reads TGTGCCAGCAGCCCTCCTAGCGGTATCACAGATACGCAGTATTTT.